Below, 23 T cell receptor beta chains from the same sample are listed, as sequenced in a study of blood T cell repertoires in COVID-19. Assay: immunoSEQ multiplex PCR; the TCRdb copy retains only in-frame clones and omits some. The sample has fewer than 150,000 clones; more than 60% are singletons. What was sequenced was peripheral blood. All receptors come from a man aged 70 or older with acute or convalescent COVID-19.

The CDR3 protein is CASSLARNEQFF. The CDR3 nucleotides read TGCGCCAGCAGCTTGGCCAGAAATGAGCAGTTCTTC. The V call is TRBV5-1, the J call TRBJ2-1; D is unclear. Trimming pared 0 bases from V and 7 bases from J, leaving 5 bases between. Germline lookup yields CDR1 SGHRS and CDR2 YFSETQ. The CDR3 extends over 12 amino acids.

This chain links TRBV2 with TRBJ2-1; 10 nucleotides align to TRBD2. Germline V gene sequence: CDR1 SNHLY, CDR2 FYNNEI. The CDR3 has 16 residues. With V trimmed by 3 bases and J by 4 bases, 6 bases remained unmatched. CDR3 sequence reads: CASSEGGSGGYNEQFF. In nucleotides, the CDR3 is TGTGCCAGCAGTGAGGGAGGTAGCGGGGGGTACAATGAGCAGTTCTTC.

The CDR3, as DNA: TGTGCCAGCACCCCCGGGACATTAAATTCACCCCTCCACTTT. Amino acid sequence: CASTPGTLNSPLHF. The gene calls are TRBV5-6 and TRBJ1-6, with a possible D match to TRBD1 (6 bases). This CDR3 region has 14 residues. Germline values: CDR1 SGHDT, CDR2 YYEEEE. Trimming cost V 6 bases and J 7 bases, with 14 bases left between them.

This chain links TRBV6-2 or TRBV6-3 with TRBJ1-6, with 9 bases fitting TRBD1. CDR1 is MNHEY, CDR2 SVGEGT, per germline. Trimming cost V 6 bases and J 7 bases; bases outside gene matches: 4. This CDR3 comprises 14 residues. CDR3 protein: CASSRDRGNSPLHF. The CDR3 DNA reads TGTGCCAGCAGCAGAGACAGGGGGAATTCACCCCTCCACTTT.

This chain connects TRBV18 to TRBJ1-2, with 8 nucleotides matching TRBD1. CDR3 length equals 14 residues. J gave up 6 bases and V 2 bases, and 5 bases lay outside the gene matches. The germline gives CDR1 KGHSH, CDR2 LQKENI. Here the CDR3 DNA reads TGTGCCAGCTCACCAACGGACAGGGTAAATGGCTACACCTTC. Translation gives CASSPTDRVNGYTF.

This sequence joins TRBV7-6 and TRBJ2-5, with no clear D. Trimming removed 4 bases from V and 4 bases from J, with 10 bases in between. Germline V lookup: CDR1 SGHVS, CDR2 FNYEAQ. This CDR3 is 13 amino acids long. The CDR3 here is CASSSSYLETQYF. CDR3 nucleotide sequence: TGTGCCAGCAGCTCGAGTTACTTAGAGACCCAGTACTTC. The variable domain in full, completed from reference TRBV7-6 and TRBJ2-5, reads GAGVSQSPRYKVTKRGQDVALRCDPISGHVSLYWYRQALGQGPEFLTYFNYEAQQDKSGLPNDRFSAERPEGSISTLTIQRTEQRDSAMYRCASSSSYLETQYFGPGTRLLVL.

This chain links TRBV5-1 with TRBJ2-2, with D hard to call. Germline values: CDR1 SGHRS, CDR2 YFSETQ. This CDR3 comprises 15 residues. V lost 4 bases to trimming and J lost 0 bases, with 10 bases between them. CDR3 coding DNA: TGCGCCAGCAGCCCCGTGCAGGCGAACACCGGGGAGCTGTTTTTT. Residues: CASSPVQANTGELFF.

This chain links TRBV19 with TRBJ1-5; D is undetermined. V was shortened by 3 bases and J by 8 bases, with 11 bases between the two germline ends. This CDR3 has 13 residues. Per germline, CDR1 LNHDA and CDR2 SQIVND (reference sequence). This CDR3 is CASSIRETEPQHF. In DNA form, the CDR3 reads TGTGCCAGTAGTATTAGGGAGACTGAGCCCCAGCATTTT.

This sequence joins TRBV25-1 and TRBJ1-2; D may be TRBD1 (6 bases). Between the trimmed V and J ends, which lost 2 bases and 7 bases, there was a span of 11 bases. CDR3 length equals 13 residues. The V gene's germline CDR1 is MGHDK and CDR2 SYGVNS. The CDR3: CASSEGGAFGYTF. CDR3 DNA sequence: TGTGCCAGCAGTGAAGGGGGGGCGTTTGGCTACACCTTC.

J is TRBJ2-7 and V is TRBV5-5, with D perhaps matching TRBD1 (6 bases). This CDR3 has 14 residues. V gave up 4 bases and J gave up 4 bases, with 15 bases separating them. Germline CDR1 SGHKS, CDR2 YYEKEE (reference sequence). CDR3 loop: CASSPPGQYYEQYF. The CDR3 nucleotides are TGTGCCAGCAGCCCACCAGGACAGTATTACGAGCAGTACTTC. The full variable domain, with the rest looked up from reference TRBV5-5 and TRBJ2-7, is DAGVTQSPTHLIKTRGQQVTLRCSPISGHKSVSWYQQVLGQGPQFIFQYYEKEERGRGNFPDRFSARQFPNYSSELNVNALLLGDSALYLCASSPPGQYYEQYFGPGTRLTVT.

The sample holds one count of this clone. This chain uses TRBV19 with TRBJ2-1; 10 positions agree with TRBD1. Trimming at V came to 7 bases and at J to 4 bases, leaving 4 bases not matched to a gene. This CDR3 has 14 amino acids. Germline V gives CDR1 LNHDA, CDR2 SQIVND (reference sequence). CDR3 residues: CASTTGQGYNEQFF. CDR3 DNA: TGTGCCAGTACTACGGGACAGGGGTACAATGAGCAGTTCTTC. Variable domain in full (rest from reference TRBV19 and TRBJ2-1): DGGITQSPKYLFRKEGQNVTLSCEQNLNHDAMYWYRQDPGQGLRLIYYSQIVNDFQKGDIAEGYSVSREKKESFPLTVTSAQKNPTAFYLCASTTGQGYNEQFFGPGTRLTVL.

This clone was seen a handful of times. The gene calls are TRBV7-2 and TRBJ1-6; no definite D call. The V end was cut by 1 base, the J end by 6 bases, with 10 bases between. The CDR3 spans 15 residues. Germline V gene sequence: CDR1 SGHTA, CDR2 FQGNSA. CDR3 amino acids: CASSLGGIGNSPLHF. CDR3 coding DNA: TGTGCCAGCAGCTTAGGAGGGATCGGTAATTCACCCCTCCACTTT.

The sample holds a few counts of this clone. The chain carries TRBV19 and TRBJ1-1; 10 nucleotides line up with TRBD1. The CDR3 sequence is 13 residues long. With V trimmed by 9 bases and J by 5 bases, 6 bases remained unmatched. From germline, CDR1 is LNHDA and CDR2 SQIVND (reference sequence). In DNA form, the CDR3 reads TGTGCCAGCACGGGACAGGGGAGAACTGAAGCTTTCTTT. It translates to CASTGQGRTEAFF.

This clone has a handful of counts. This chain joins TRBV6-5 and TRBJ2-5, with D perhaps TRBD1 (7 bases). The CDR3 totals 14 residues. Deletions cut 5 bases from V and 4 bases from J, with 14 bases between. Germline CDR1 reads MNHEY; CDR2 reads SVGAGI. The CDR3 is CASSNRQGGETQYF. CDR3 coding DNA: TGTGCCAGCAGTAACAGACAGGGAGGAGAGACCCAGTACTTC.

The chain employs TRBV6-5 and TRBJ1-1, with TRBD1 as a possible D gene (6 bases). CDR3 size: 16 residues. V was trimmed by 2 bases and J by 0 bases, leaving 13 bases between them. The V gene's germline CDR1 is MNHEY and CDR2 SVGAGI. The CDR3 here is CASSYMSAGVNTEAFF. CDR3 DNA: TGTGCCAGCAGTTACATGTCTGCAGGGGTGAACACTGAAGCTTTCTTT.

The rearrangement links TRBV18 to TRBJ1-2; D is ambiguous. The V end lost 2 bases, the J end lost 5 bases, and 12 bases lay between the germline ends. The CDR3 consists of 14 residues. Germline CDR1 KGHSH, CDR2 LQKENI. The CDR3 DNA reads TGTGCCAGCTCACCAGGCCTAGAAGAATATGGCTACACCTTC. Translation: CASSPGLEEYGYTF.

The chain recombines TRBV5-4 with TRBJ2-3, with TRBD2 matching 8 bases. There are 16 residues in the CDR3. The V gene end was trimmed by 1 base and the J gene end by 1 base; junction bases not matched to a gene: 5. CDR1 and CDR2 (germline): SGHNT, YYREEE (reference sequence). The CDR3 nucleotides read TGTGCCAGCAGCTTGTTCGGGCGGGGGGGCACAGATACGCAGTATTTT. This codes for CASSLFGRGGTDTQYF.

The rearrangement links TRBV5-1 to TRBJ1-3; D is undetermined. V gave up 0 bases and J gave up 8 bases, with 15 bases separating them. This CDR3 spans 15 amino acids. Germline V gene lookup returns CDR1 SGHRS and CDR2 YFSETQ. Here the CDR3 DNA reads TGCGCCAGCAGCTTGGGGTTCTACTCCGGGGACACCATATATTTT. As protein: CASSLGFYSGDTIYF.

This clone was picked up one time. CDR3 nucleotide sequence: TGTGCCACCAGTGATCTTAGCGGGGGGACCCAAGAGACCCAGTACTTC. Protein sequence: CATSDLSGGTQETQYF. The J gene is TRBJ2-5, the V gene TRBV24-1; 10 positions match TRBD2. This CDR3 spans 16 amino acids. V lost 3 bases, J lost 1 base, and 4 bases stayed unmatched. The germline V gene has CDR1 KGHDR and CDR2 SFDVKD.

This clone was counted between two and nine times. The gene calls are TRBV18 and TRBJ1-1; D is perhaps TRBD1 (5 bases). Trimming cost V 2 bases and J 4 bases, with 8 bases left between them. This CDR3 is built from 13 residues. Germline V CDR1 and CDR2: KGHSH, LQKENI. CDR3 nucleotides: TGTGCCAGCTCACCAGGGGCGAGCACTGAAGCTTTCTTT. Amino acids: CASSPGASTEAFF.

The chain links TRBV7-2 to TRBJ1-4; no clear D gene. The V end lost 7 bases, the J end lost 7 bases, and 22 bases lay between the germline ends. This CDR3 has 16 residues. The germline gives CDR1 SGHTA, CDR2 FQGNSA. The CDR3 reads CASKLRARVLGEKLFF. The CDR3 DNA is TGTGCCAGCAAATTAAGAGCTCGGGTCCTAGGTGAAAAACTGTTTTTT.

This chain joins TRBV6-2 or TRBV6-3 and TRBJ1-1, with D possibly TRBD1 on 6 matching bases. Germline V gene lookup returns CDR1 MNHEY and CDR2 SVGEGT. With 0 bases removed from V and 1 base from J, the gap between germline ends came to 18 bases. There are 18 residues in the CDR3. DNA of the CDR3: TGTGCCAGCAGTTACTCGTGGGGCAGGGGAAATCCGAACACTGAAGCTTTCTTT. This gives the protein CASSYSWGRGNPNTEAFF.

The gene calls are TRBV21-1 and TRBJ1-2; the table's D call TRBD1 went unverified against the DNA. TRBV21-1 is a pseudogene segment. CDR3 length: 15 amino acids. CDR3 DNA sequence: TGTGCCAGCAGCTCCTGTCCGGGACAGCTATATGGCTACACCTTC. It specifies CASSSCPGQLYGYTF.